Given below is one T cell receptor (beta chain) in context. This clone has a single count. Its cognate antigen has yet to be identified. Base-call qualities are not available, and no considerably larger clone is one nucleotide away. This sample was taken from a study of T cell responses to AZD1222 COVID-19 vaccine (dated by TCRdb to the early 2020s). The study in broad terms: AZD1222 recipients whose second dose came at about 4 weeks and those whose second dose came at about 12 weeks were combined into one group, since spike-specific TCR depth and breadth did not differ between the two schedules. A total of around 240 trial participants underwent TCR sequencing, of whom 200 to 220 had received two doses of AZD1222 and around 25 had received two doses of the MenACWY control vaccine. Enrollment into the trials was organized by age into subgroups of 18-55, 56-69 and 70-plus years, and those subgroups contained roughly 150, 30 and 60 TCR-sequenced participants, respectively.

CDR1 and CDR2 are drawn from the germline V gene: SQVTM, ANQGSEA. The CDR3, cysteine through phenylalanine, is 11 amino acids long. The read is trimmed to its CDR3 DNA, 33 bases read in frame from base 1. Trimming at the junction amounts to 5 bases on V and 4 bases on J, and the germline ends lie 9 bases apart. The CDR3 regions of human TCRbeta chains were analyzed by immunosequencing. On the authors' methods: Repertoire TCRs were matched against a reference library of SARS-CoV-2-specific TCRs generated with the MIRA antigen-specificity platform. Breadth meant the fraction of unique TCRs that were SARS-CoV-2-associated, whereas depth meant the fraction of total T cells that were SARS-CoV-2-associated. Using the MIRA data, each spike-specific TCR was assigned both to the spike region to which the TCR was reactive and to a CD4 or CD8 class. Log10-transformed breadth and depth values were compared by one-way ANOVA with Sidak's multiple comparisons tests. Not all clones reach the TCRdb copy of this immuneACCESS table, which keeps in-frame sequences only. Checked studies attribute under half of the gap to unresolved V genes and leave the rest unexplained. V and J calls and clone size come straight from that table; D and trimming were deduced from the DNA. Recorded for this sample are some 120,000 clones; just under 95% of them occurred a single time. Roughly 7.2% of the sample lies in the top ten.

The sample's time point label, in plain terms: baseline before first vaccination. Vaccinee samples were obtained from the UK trials COV001 and COV002, which included a single-blind randomized controlled phase 2/3 trial of AZD1222 (ChAdOx1 nCoV-19) in healthy adults. For TCRbeta chain sequencing, PBMC samples were collected from trial participants at day 0 and at day 28 after the second dose. What the work shows at the level of the full study, not this receptor alone: After two AZD1222 doses, both the breadth and the depth of spike-specific TCRs were significantly higher than at day 0 and than in MenACWY recipients. Conclusions about previously exposed vaccinees are limited, since just five to seven AZD1222 recipients were seropositive for SARS-CoV-2 at baseline. Participants were mostly white British and included more females than males, and it was suggested by the authors that clonal diversity may have been underestimated. Reportedly, close to half of the unique spike-specific TCRs recognized epitopes lying outside the regions that are mutated in the B.1.351 and B.1.1.7 variants. CD4 TCRs associated with the vaccine covered the entire spike protein, and the dominant responses were in regions 160-218 and 743-854. The 56-69-year group was small, and its depth increase did not reach significance, likely because of low power. No day 14 peak-response samples were available, so repertoires were characterized only after the peak T cell response.

The input for sequencing was peripheral blood, taken on day 0 of AZD1222 vaccination. This TCR came from an adult in good health. The rearranged segments are TRBV29-1 and TRBJ2-7; D gene: possibly TRBD1, on 6 matching bases. CDR3 protein: CSVPGVYEQYF. The nucleotide sequence is given as TGCAGCGTTCCAGGGGTTTACGAGCAGTACTTC.